A single sample gave rise to the 23 T cell receptor beta chains below, sequenced in a study of blood T cell repertoires in COVID-19. Using immunoSEQ multiplex PCR, the repertoire was profiled, and TCRdb retains in-frame clones only, with some absent. The sample includes roughly 230,000 clones, roughly 90% of them seen just once. Sequences were obtained from peripheral blood. These receptors originate from a human donor in a cohort sampled during active COVID-19.

The chain uses TRBV30 and TRBJ1-2; TRBD1 matches at 9 bases. Germline lookup yields CDR1 GTSNPN and CDR2 SVGIG (reference sequence). J lost 3 bases, V lost 0 bases, and 5 bases had no gene match. The CDR3 loop spans 15 amino acids. DNA of the CDR3: TGTGCCTGGAGTGTAAAAGGACAGGGGTACTATGGCTACACCTTC. Amino acid sequence: CAWSVKGQGYYGYTF.

This chain links TRBV2 with TRBJ2-3, with TRBD2 matching over 9 bases. The V gene end was trimmed by 5 bases and the J gene end by 1 base; junction bases not matched to a gene: 7. The length of the CDR3 is 16 residues. CDR1 SNHLY and CDR2 FYNNEI come from the germline V gene. As DNA, the CDR3 is TGTGCCAGCAGTCGGGCGGGAGGGCCGGGCACAGATACGCAGTATTTT. It translates to CASSRAGGPGTDTQYF.

The chain uses TRBV14 and TRBJ1-2, with D unresolved. In germline, CDR1 is SGHDN, CDR2 FVKESK. V shed 2 bases and J shed 6 bases, with 10 bases lying between them. The CDR3 is 13 amino acids. This CDR3 reads CASSQRGGNGYTF. CDR3 bases: TGTGCCAGCAGCCAACGGGGTGGAAATGGCTACACCTTC. The full variable domain, in which reference TRBV14 and TRBJ1-2 provide the parts outside the CDR3, is EAGVTQFPSHSVIEKGQTVTLRCDPISGHDNLYWYRRVMGKEIKFLLHFVKESKQDESGMPNNRFLAERTGGTYSTLKVQPAELEDSGVYFCASSQRGGNGYTFGSGTRLTVV.

The chain couples TRBV2 to TRBJ1-1; D call uncertain. There are 15 residues in the CDR3. Trimming shortened V by 2 bases and J by 5 bases, and 15 bases separated the two germline ends. Germline assignment: CDR1 SNHLY and CDR2 FYNNEI. DNA of the CDR3: TGTGCCAGCAGTGAATCGAGCCCCCTGTTGACTGAAGCTTTCTTT. It codes for CASSESSPLLTEAFF.

The CDR3 DNA reads as TGTGCCAGCAGCTTTCCAGGGGCCCACGGGGAGCAGTACTTC. Translation: CASSFPGAHGEQYF. The chain carries TRBV11-2 and TRBJ2-7, with D possibly being TRBD1 (6 bases). The CDR3 spans 14 residues. Trimming cost V 3 bases and J 7 bases, with 16 bases left between them. The germline V gene encodes CDR1 SGHAT and CDR2 FQNNGV.

The chain has TRBV19 and TRBJ2-1; 9 nucleotides line up with TRBD2. This CDR3 is built from 16 residues. Germline values: CDR1 LNHDA, CDR2 SQIVND (reference sequence). V lost 0 bases, J lost 6 bases, and 6 bases stayed unmatched. CDR3: CASSIDYASGANEQFF. CDR3 DNA sequence: TGTGCCAGTAGTATAGACTATGCTAGCGGGGCCAATGAGCAGTTCTTC.

The chain carries TRBV7-2 and TRBJ2-3; TRBD2 might be the D (6 bases). The germline V gene encodes CDR1 SGHTA and CDR2 FQGNSA. This CDR3 is built from 15 residues. Trimming left V 5 bases short and J 1 base short, with 13 bases between. The CDR3 nucleotides are TGTGCCAGCAGCCAAAACCCGGGGGGCACAGATACGCAGTATTTT. It encodes CASSQNPGGTDTQYF.

The rearrangement joins TRBV19 to TRBJ2-2, with 7 bases fitting TRBD2. CDR1 is LNHDA and CDR2 is SQIVND in the germline V gene (reference sequence). CDR3 length: 14 residues. V gave up 5 bases and J gave up 5 bases; unmatched junction bases: 5. As DNA, the CDR3 is TGTGCCAGTAGTCCCAAAGCGGGAACCGGGGAGCTGTTTTTT. Translating gives CASSPKAGTGELFF. The whole variable domain, filled in from reference TRBV19 and TRBJ2-2, reads DGGITQSPKYLFRKEGQNVTLSCEQNLNHDAMYWYRQDPGQGLRLIYYSQIVNDFQKGDIAEGYSVSREKKESFPLTVTSAQKNPTAFYLCASSPKAGTGELFFGEGSRLTVL.

V gene TRBV19 combines with J gene TRBJ1-1; 7 nucleotides agree with TRBD1. V was clipped by 6 bases and J by 7 bases; unmatched bases: 17. The CDR3 contains 16 residues. CDR1 and CDR2 (germline): LNHDA, SQIVND (reference sequence). The CDR3: CASRNQGEAALYEAFF. Written as DNA, the CDR3 is TGTGCCAGTAGAAACCAGGGGGAAGCCGCCCTATATGAAGCTTTCTTT. Looking up the rest from reference TRBV19 and TRBJ1-1 gives the full variable domain: DGGITQSPKYLFRKEGQNVTLSCEQNLNHDAMYWYRQDPGQGLRLIYYSQIVNDFQKGDIAEGYSVSREKKESFPLTVTSAQKNPTAFYLCASRNQGEAALYEAFFGQGTRLTVV.

The chain links TRBV2 to TRBJ2-4; 10 nucleotides align to TRBD1. The CDR3 is made up of 13 amino acids. V lost 6 bases to trimming and J lost 8 bases; unmatched junction nucleotides: 4. Germline-derived CDR1 and CDR2 are SNHLY and FYNNEI. Written as DNA, the CDR3 is TGTGCCAGCAGAGGGGGACAGGGGTACATTCAGTACTTC. Its protein is CASRGGQGYIQYF.

V and J are TRBV7-2 and TRBJ2-7; tentatively, D is TRBD2 (6 bases). V was cut by 4 bases and J by 2 bases, with 15 bases left in between. CDR3 length: 15 amino acids. From germline, CDR1 is SGHTA and CDR2 FQGNSA. The chain's CDR3 is CASSSGGRIPYEQYF. CDR3 nucleotide sequence: TGTGCCAGCAGCTCTGGAGGGAGGATCCCCTACGAGCAGTACTTC.

The J gene is TRBJ2-6, the V gene TRBV7-2; D is unresolved. CDR3 length: 17 residues. V lost 4 bases to trimming and J lost 0 bases, with 13 bases between them. Germline V lookup: CDR1 SGHTA, CDR2 FQGNSA. CDR3 in DNA: TGTGCCAGCAGCTCCCCCCGCGGTTCCTCTGGGGCCAACGTCCTGACTTTC. Translating gives CASSSPRGSSGANVLTF.

The chain joins TRBV6-1 to TRBJ1-2, with 7 positions matching TRBD1. CDR1 MNHNS and CDR2 SASEGT come from the germline V gene. V was pared by 0 bases and J by 2 bases, with 9 bases of the junction left unmatched. This CDR3 region has 17 residues. The DNA for the CDR3 is TGTGCCAGCAGTGAAGCGCTGGAGGGGGCGAACAACTATGGCTACACCTTC. Protein: CASSEALEGANNYGYTF.

The genes are TRBV28 and TRBJ2-5; D is unresolved. With 5 bases removed from V and 7 bases from J, the gap between germline ends came to 5 bases. The CDR3 is 10 residues long. The germline V gene has CDR1 MDHEN and CDR2 SYDVKM. The CDR3 loop reads CASSQSTQYF. The CDR3 region has the DNA TGTGCCAGCAGTCAGTCGACCCAGTACTTC.

The chain couples TRBV2 to TRBJ2-1; 12 nucleotides align to TRBD2. With V trimmed by 4 bases and J by 6 bases, 4 bases remained unmatched. Germline lookup yields CDR1 SNHLY and CDR2 FYNNEI. There are 15 residues in the CDR3. This chain's CDR3 is CASSATSGSVNEQFF. The CDR3 DNA sequence: TGTGCCAGCAGTGCGACTAGCGGGAGCGTCAATGAGCAGTTCTTC.

The genes are TRBV4-3 and TRBJ2-7; D unclear. The CDR3 runs to 17 residues. Germline values: CDR1 LGHNA, CDR2 YSLEER. V gave up 3 bases and J gave up 3 bases, with 21 bases separating them. The chain's CDR3 is CASSHDLGTPSRYEQYF. DNA of the CDR3: TGCGCCAGCAGCCACGACCTGGGCACCCCTTCCCGCTACGAGCAGTACTTC.

The rearrangement joins TRBV21-1 to TRBJ2-7; the DNA was not compared with TRBD1, the D call given in the table. TRBV21-1 is a pseudogene segment. The CDR3 consists of 14 residues. The CDR3 region is CASSGQDSSYEQYF. The CDR3 DNA follows: TGTGCCAGCAGTGGACAGGACAGCTCCTACGAGCAGTACTTC.

This clone was recorded only once. The genes are TRBV7-2 and TRBJ2-7; maybe TRBD2 (5 bases). Germline assignment: CDR1 SGHTA and CDR2 FQGNSA. V was cut by 1 base and J by 3 bases, with 13 bases left in between. This CDR3 comprises 15 residues. CDR3 in amino acids: CASSLGADFYYEQYF. The CDR3 bases are TGTGCCAGCAGCTTAGGGGCGGACTTTTACTACGAGCAGTACTTC.

J is TRBJ1-1 and V is TRBV7-8; D is undetermined. CDR3 length: 12 residues. Trimming cost V 5 bases and J 4 bases, with 8 bases left between them. From germline, CDR1 is SGHVS and CDR2 FQNEAQ. The CDR3 loop reads CASSPGSTEAFF. CDR3 nucleotides: TGTGCCAGCAGCCCCGGGAGCACTGAAGCTTTCTTT.

There are a few counts of this clone. This rearrangement joins TRBV5-1 to TRBJ1-2; maybe TRBD1 (5 bases). V lost 4 bases and J 3 bases, leaving 10 bases between the germline ends. Germline V gene sequence: CDR1 SGHRS, CDR2 YFSETQ. This CDR3 has 13 residues. The CDR3 DNA reads TGCGCCAGCAGCCCCGACAGTGACTATGGCTACACCTTC. As protein: CASSPDSDYGYTF.

J is TRBJ2-7 and V is TRBV6-5; a possible D gene is TRBD2 (6 bases). The V gene's germline CDR1 is MNHEY and CDR2 SVGAGI. The CDR3 contains 13 residues. Trimming pared 7 bases from V and 1 base from J, leaving 11 bases between. The CDR3 reads CASKGGVSYEQYF. The CDR3 nucleotides are TGTGCCAGCAAAGGAGGGGTTTCCTACGAGCAGTACTTC.

The CDR3 protein is CASSRTSGSGYEQYF. In nucleotides, the CDR3 is TGTGCCAGCAGCCGGACTAGCGGGAGTGGCTACGAGCAGTACTTC. J is TRBJ2-7 and V is TRBV5-4, with TRBD2 matching over 13 bases. The V and J ends lost 4 bases and 3 bases, in that order; junction bases with no gene match: 4. CDR3 length: 15 amino acids. The germline V gene has CDR1 SGHNT and CDR2 YYREEE (reference sequence).

The chain employs TRBV25-1 and TRBJ1-2; maybe TRBD1 (5 bases). Trimming cost V 2 bases and J 2 bases, with 15 bases left between them. This CDR3 region has 16 residues. Per germline, CDR1 MGHDK and CDR2 SYGVNS. The CDR3 DNA follows: TGTGCCAGCAGTGAACCTCTGCAGGGTAGGAACTATGGCTACACCTTC. Translated: CASSEPLQGRNYGYTF.